A selection of T cell receptor beta chains follows, all from one sample in a study of graft-versus-host responses after intestinal transplantation. Antigens of these TCRs are unknown. The method was immunoSEQ multiplex PCR; TCRdb's version includes in-frame clones alone and lacks a portion of them. Of 73,000 or so clones listed, nearly 90% are singletons. Here the sequenced sample was unstimulated CD8+ T cells sorted from spleen or lymph node cells, taken before transplant. Receptor source: a human donor who was the organ donor for an intestinal transplant. Each CDR3 is given with its conserved first and last residue. Clone size appears in some rows only: once, few, many, or a class for an expanded clone.

j_call v_call clone_size cdr3_aa
TRBJ2-1 TRBV6-6 . CATLSGKDEQFF
TRBJ2-5 TRBV27 once CASSLITGLQETQYF
TRBJ1-1 TRBV5-6 . CASSLGGATEAFF
TRBJ1-2 TRBV19 . CASSIMRRDFYGYTF
TRBJ2-1 TRBV11-2 . CASSLDRDSYLSSYNEQFF
TRBJ2-1 TRBV7-6 . CASSLAGGQRTEQFF
TRBJ1-2 TRBV6-5 . CASSPGMYYGYTF
TRBJ1-4 TRBV6-5 . CASSYSQGLVSEKLFF
TRBJ1-1 TRBV7-8 . CASSWQTTGLRYLDTEAFF
TRBJ2-1 TRBV7-8 . CASNAGYEQFF
TRBJ2-1 TRBV4-1 . CASSQVTGGILESEQFF
TRBJ1-2 TRBV7-9 . CASSFDRGDGYTF
TRBJ1-6 TRBV28 . CASRRLSSNSPLHF
TRBJ1-1 TRBV28 . CASEGAGQGARSVGTEAFF
TRBJ1-1 TRBV15 . CATSRDLAETGLNTEAFF
TRBJ2-5 TRBV5-1 . CASSFAFLDWGETQYF
TRBJ2-1 TRBV11-1 few CASSLVFAGGGNEQFF
TRBJ2-2 TRBV6-5 . CACGQNTGELFF
TRBJ1-5 TRBV28 . CASSFIGGGNQPQHF
TRBJ1-2 TRBV19 . CASSIRSTGFPGGYTF
TRBJ1-2 TRBV15 . CATSRDRGKGYGYTF
TRBJ2-2 TRBV2 . CASSGAGTGIAGELFF
TRBJ1-2 TRBV28 few CASRYYYGYTF
TRBJ2-1 TRBV7-7 . CASSLELAGDNEQFF
TRBJ1-1 TRBV5-4 . CASSLADTEAFF
TRBJ1-1 TRBV6-4 . CASSDKIGGNTEAFF
TRBJ2-1 TRBV30 . CALTSGYYNEQFF